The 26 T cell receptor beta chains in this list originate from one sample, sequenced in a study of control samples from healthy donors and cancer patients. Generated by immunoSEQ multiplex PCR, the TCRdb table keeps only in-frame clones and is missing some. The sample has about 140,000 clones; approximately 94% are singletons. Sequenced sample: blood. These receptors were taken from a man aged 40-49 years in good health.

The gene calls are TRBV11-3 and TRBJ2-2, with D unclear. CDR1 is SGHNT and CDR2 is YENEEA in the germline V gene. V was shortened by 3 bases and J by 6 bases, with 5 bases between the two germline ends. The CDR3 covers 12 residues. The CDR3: CASSFGPGELFF. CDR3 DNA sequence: TGTGCCAGCAGCTTCGGTCCCGGGGAGCTGTTTTTT. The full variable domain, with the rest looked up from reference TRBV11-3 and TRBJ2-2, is EAGVVQSPRYKIIEKKQPVAFWCNPISGHNTLYWYLQNLGQGPELLIRYENEEAVDDSQLPKDRFSAERLKGVDSTLKIQPAELGDSAVYLCASSFGPGELFFGEGSRLTVL.

CDR3 DNA: TGTGCCAGCAGCGTAGCTACCGGGACAGGGAAGCGCGAGACCCAGTACTTC. It encodes CASSVATGTGKRETQYF. The rearrangement uses TRBV9 and TRBJ2-5; 9 nucleotides line up with TRBD1. The germline V gene encodes CDR1 SGDLS and CDR2 YYNGEE. J gave up 5 bases and V 0 bases, and 11 bases lay outside the gene matches. This CDR3 is built from 17 residues.

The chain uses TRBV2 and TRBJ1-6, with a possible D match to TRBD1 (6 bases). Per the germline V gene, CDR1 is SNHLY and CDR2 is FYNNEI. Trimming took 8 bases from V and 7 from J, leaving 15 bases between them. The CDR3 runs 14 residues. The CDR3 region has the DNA TGTGCCAGCCAAAACAGGGCCAACAATTCACCCCTCCACTTT. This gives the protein CASQNRANNSPLHF.

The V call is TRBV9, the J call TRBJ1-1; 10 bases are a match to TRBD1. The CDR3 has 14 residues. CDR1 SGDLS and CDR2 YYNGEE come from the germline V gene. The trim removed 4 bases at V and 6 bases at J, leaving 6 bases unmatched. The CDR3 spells CASSSRDRGAEAFF. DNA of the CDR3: TGTGCCAGCAGCTCCCGGGACAGGGGCGCTGAAGCTTTCTTT.

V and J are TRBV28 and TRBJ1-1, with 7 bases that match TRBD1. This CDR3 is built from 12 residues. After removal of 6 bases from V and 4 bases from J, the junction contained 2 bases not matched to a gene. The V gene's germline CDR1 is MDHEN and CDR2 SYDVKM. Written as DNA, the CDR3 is TGTGCCAGCAGAAGGACAGGCACTGAAGCTTTCTTT. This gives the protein CASRRTGTEAFF.

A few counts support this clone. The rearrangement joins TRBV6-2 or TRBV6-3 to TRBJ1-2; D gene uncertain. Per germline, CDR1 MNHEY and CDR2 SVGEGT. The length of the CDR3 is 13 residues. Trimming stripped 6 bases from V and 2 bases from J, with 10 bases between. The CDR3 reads CASSPGRNYGYTF. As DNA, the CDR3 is TGTGCCAGCAGCCCCGGACGGAACTATGGCTACACCTTC.

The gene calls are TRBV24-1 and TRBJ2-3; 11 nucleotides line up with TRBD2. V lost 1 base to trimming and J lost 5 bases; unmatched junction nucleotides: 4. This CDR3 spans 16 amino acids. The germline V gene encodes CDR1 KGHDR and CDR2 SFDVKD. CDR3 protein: CATSDFGLAGKDTQYF. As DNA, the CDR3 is TGTGCCACCAGTGATTTCGGACTAGCGGGCAAAGATACGCAGTATTTT.

The CDR3 spells CATSDATDTQYF. The CDR3 DNA follows: TGTGCCACCAGTGATGCCACAGATACGCAGTATTTT. This sequence joins TRBV24-1 and TRBJ2-3, with D unresolved. V shed 3 bases and J shed 2 bases, with 2 bases lying between them. The CDR3 length is 12 residues. CDR1 is KGHDR and CDR2 is SFDVKD in the germline V gene.

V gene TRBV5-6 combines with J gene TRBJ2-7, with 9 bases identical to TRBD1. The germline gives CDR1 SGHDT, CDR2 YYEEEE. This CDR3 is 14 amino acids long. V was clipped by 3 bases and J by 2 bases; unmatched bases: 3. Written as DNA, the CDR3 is TGTGCCAGCAGCTCGGGGGACAGGGCCTACGAGCAGTACTTC. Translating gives CASSSGDRAYEQYF.

The CDR3 bases are TGCGCCAGCAGCCAATCAGGGACACCCCTCCACTTT. This gives the protein CASSQSGTPLHF. The chain carries TRBV4-1 and TRBJ1-6; D is possibly TRBD1 (5 bases). This CDR3 spans 12 amino acids. CDR1 MGHRA and CDR2 YSYEKL come from the germline V gene. V was clipped by 2 bases and J by 11 bases, with 7 bases between them.

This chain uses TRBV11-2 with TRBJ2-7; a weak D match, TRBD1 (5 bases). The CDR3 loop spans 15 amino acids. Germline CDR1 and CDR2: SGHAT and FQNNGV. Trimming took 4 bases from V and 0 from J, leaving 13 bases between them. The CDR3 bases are TGTGCCAGCAGCTCTGACAGTCAATACTCCTACGAGCAGTACTTC. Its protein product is CASSSDSQYSYEQYF.

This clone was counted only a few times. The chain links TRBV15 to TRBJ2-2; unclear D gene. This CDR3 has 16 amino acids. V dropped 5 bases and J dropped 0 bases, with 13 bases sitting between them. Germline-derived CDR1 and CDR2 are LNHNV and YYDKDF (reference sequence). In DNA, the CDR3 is TGTGCCACCAGCCCCCTGGATCACGCGAACACCGGGGAGCTGTTTTTT. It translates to CATSPLDHANTGELFF.

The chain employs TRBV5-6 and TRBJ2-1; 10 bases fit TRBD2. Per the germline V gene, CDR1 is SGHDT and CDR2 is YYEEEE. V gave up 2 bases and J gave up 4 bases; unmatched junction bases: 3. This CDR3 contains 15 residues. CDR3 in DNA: TGTGCCAGCAGCTTCGGGACTAGCGCTTACAATGAGCAGTTCTTC. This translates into CASSFGTSAYNEQFF.

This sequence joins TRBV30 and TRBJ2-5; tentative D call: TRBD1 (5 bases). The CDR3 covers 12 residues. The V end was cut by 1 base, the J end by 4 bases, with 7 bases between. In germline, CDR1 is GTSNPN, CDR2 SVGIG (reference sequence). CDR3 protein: CAWSDGAETQYF. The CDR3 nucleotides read TGTGCCTGGAGTGATGGGGCAGAGACCCAGTACTTC.

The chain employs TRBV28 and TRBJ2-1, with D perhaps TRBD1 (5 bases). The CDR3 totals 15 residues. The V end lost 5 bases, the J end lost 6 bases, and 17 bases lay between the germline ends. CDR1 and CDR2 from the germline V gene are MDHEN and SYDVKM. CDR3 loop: CASSPSATQGNEQFF. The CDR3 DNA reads TGTGCCAGCAGTCCCAGCGCTACCCAGGGCAATGAGCAGTTCTTC.

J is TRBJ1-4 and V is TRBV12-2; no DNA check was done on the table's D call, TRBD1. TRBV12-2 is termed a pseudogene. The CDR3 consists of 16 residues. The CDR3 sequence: CASRFSDRTQGEKLFF. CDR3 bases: TGTGCAAGTCGCTTCTCCGACAGGACCCAAGGGGAAAAACTGTTTTTT.

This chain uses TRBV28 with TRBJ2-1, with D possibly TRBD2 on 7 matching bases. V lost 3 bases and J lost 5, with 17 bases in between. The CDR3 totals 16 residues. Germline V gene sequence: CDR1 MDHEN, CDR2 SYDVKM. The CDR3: CASSFGSGKGDNEQFF. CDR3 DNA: TGTGCCAGCAGTTTCGGGAGCGGGAAGGGGGACAATGAGCAGTTCTTC.

The chain's CDR3 is CATSDAGGFKTQYF. As DNA, the CDR3 is TGTGCCACCAGTGATGCAGGGGGCTTTAAGACCCAGTACTTC. This chain uses TRBV24-1 with TRBJ2-5; 8 nucleotides match TRBD1. This CDR3 is built from 14 residues. With V trimmed by 3 bases and J by 6 bases, 5 bases remained unmatched. Germline V gene data show CDR1 as KGHDR and CDR2 as SFDVKD.

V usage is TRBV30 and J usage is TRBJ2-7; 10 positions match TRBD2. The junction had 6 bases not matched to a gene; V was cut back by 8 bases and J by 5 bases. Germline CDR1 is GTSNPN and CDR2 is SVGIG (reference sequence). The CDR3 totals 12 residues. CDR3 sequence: CARSTSGNEQYF. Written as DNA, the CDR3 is TGTGCCCGTAGTACTAGCGGGAACGAGCAGTACTTC.

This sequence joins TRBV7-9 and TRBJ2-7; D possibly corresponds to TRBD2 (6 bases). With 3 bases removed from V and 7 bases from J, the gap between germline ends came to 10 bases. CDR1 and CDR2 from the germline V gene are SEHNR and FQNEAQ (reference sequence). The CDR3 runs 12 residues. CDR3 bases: TGTGCCAGCAGCTTCACTGCGGGGGAGCAGTACTTC. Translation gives CASSFTAGEQYF.

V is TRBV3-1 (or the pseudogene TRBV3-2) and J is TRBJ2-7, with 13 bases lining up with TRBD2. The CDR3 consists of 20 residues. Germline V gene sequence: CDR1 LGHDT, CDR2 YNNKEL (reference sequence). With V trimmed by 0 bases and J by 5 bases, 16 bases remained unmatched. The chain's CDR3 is CASSQDSVTSGRIKGNEQYF. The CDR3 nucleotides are TGTGCCAGCAGCCAAGATAGCGTGACTAGCGGGAGGATAAAGGGTAACGAGCAGTACTTC.

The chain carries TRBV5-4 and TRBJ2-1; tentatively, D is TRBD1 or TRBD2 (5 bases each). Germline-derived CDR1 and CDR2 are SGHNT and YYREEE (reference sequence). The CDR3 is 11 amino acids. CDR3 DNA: TGTGTGGGGGTCTCCTACAATGAGCAGTTCTTC. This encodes CVGVSYNEQFF.

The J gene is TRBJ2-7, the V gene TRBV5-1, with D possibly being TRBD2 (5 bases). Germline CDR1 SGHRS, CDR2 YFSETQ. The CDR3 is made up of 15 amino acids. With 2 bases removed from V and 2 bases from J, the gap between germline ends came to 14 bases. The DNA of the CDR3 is TGCGCCAGCAGCTTCTCGGGGATTTTCGCCTACGAGCAGTACTTC. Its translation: CASSFSGIFAYEQYF.

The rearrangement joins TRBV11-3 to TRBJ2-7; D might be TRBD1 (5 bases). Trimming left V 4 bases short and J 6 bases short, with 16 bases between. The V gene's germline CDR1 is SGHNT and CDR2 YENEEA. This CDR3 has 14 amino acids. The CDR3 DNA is TGTGCCAGCAGCTCGAAGTCCACAGGAAGCGAGCAGTACTTC. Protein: CASSSKSTGSEQYF.

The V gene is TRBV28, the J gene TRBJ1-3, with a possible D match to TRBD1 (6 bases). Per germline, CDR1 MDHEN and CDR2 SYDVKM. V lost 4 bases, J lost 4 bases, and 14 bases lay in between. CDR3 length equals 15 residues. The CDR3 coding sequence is TGTGCCAGCAGTTATGGGGGGGCGCCCGGAAACACCATATATTTT. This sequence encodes CASSYGGAPGNTIYF.

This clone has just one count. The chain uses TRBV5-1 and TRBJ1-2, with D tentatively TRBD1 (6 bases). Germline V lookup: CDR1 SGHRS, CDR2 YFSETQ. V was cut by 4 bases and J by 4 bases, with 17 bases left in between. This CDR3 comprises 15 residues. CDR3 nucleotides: TGCGCCAGCAGCCTAGGATGGGGGGGCAGCTATGGCTACACCTTC. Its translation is CASSLGWGGSYGYTF.